The rows below give T cell receptor beta chains drawn from one sample of a study of post-analysis software for immune sequencing data. TCRdb redid the calling of the PCR reads with MiXCR, one entry per CDR3 protein. The table has 740,000 or so distinct CDR3 sequences, around 53% seen once. Sequencing was done on a sample of blood. These receptor sequences come from a girl between 5 and 17 years old with multiple sclerosis. Each CDR3 is given with its conserved first and last residue. Fields, in order: J gene, D gene, CDR3 length, clone size, V gene, CDR3 DNA, CDR3 protein. D genes are given only for firm matches. The size entry is marked missing in some rows and otherwise reads once, few, many or a size class.

j_call: TRBJ2-1; d_call: TRBD2; cdr3_length: 16; clone_size: -; v_call: TRBV6-2/TRBV6-3; cdr3_nt: TGTGCCAGCAGTTACATTCGGGCGGGGGGGCCCGGTGAGCAGTTCTTC; cdr3_aa: CASSYIRAGGPGEQFF
j_call: TRBJ2-1; d_call: TRBD1; cdr3_length: 13; clone_size: once; v_call: TRBV20-1; cdr3_nt: TGCAGTGCTGCCGGGACAGGGACCTGGGAGCAGTTCTTC; cdr3_aa: CSAAGTGTWEQFF
j_call: TRBJ2-7; d_call: -; cdr3_length: 12; clone_size: -; v_call: TRBV10-3; cdr3_nt: TGTGCCATCAGTGCCCCTACTTGCGAGCAGTACTTC; cdr3_aa: CAISAPTCEQYF
j_call: TRBJ2-1; d_call: -; cdr3_length: 15; clone_size: few; v_call: TRBV21-1; cdr3_nt: TGTGCCAGCAGCAAGCAGGGGAGCTCCTACAATGAGCAGTTCTTC; cdr3_aa: CASSKQGSSYNEQFF
j_call: TRBJ2-5; d_call: TRBD2; cdr3_length: 15; clone_size: -; v_call: TRBV4-1; cdr3_nt: TGCGCCAGCAGCCGCCTAGCGGGAATGGAAGAGACCCAGTACTTC; cdr3_aa: CASSRLAGMEETQYF
j_call: TRBJ2-1; d_call: TRBD2; cdr3_length: 15; clone_size: -; v_call: TRBV20-1; cdr3_nt: TGCAGTGCTCTCTCCGTTAGCGGGGACTACAATGAGCAGTTCTTC; cdr3_aa: CSALSVSGDYNEQFF
j_call: TRBJ1-6; d_call: -; cdr3_length: 14; clone_size: -; v_call: TRBV20-1; cdr3_nt: TGCAGTGCAAAGTCGGAGATGAGTAATTCACCCCTCCACTTT; cdr3_aa: CSAKSEMSNSPLHF
j_call: TRBJ2-1; d_call: -; cdr3_length: 14; clone_size: -; v_call: TRBV7-9; cdr3_nt: TGTGCCAGCTTGGAGTCGAGCTCCTACAATGAGCAGTTCTTC; cdr3_aa: CASLESSSYNEQFF
j_call: TRBJ1-2; d_call: TRBD1; cdr3_length: 12; clone_size: -; v_call: TRBV12-3/TRBV12-4; cdr3_nt: TGTGCCACAGGGAAGGGGGCCTATGGCTACACCTTC; cdr3_aa: CATGKGAYGYTF
j_call: TRBJ1-5; d_call: -; cdr3_length: 17; clone_size: few; v_call: TRBV2; cdr3_nt: TGTGCCAGCAGTCTTCGGGGGGACACGAATAGCAATCAGCCCCAGCATTTT; cdr3_aa: CASSLRGDTNSNQPQHF
j_call: TRBJ2-4; d_call: -; cdr3_length: 16; clone_size: -; v_call: TRBV20-1; cdr3_nt: TGCAGTGCTAGAACGACCGCTGGAGTAGCCAAAAACATTCAGTACTTC; cdr3_aa: CSARTTAGVAKNIQYF
j_call: TRBJ2-5; d_call: TRBD1; cdr3_length: 16; clone_size: -; v_call: TRBV7-9; cdr3_nt: TGTGCCAGCAGCCGACGGACAGGGGGCGTCCAAGAGACCCAGTACTTC; cdr3_aa: CASSRRTGGVQETQYF
j_call: TRBJ2-1; d_call: -; cdr3_length: 11; clone_size: -; v_call: TRBV20-1; cdr3_nt: TGCAGTGCCCCCCAGGTTCGGGAGCAGTGCTTC; cdr3_aa: CSAPQVREQCF
j_call: TRBJ2-7; d_call: -; cdr3_length: 14; clone_size: -; v_call: TRBV12-5; cdr3_nt: TGTGCTAGTGGTCCCGGACAGATCCCCTACGAGCAGTACTTC; cdr3_aa: CASGPGQIPYEQYF
j_call: TRBJ1-2; d_call: -; cdr3_length: 14; clone_size: -; v_call: TRBV7-2; cdr3_nt: TGTGCCAGCAGTTCCAGACGGGTACTCTATGGCTACACCTTC; cdr3_aa: CASSSRRVLYGYTF
j_call: TRBJ2-1; d_call: -; cdr3_length: 19; clone_size: -; v_call: TRBV20-1; cdr3_nt: TGCAGTGCTAGAGATGAGGTACTAGCACGAGAAAGCTCCTACAATGAGCAGTTCTTC; cdr3_aa: CSARDEVLARESSYNEQFF
j_call: TRBJ2-7; d_call: TRBD1; cdr3_length: 13; clone_size: -; v_call: TRBV20-1; cdr3_nt: TGCAGTGCAACTGACAGGGCCTCCTACGAGCAGTACTTC; cdr3_aa: CSATDRASYEQYF
j_call: TRBJ2-5; d_call: TRBD1; cdr3_length: 18; clone_size: -; v_call: TRBV7-6; cdr3_nt: TGTGCCAGCAGCTTAAAGGTCCGGGACAGGGGTTACCAAGAGACCCAGTACTTC; cdr3_aa: CASSLKVRDRGYQETQYF
j_call: TRBJ2-7; d_call: -; cdr3_length: 15; clone_size: few; v_call: TRBV20-1; cdr3_nt: TGCAGTGCTAGAGATGGTGCGGGTCTCTCCTACGAGCAGTACTTC; cdr3_aa: CSARDGAGLSYEQYF
j_call: TRBJ2-7; d_call: -; cdr3_length: 16; clone_size: few; v_call: TRBV6-2/TRBV6-3; cdr3_nt: TGTGCCAGCAGCTTTAGGAGGGGGCAGGACCCCTACGAGCAGTACTTC; cdr3_aa: CASSFRRGQDPYEQYF
j_call: TRBJ2-3; d_call: -; cdr3_length: 16; clone_size: -; v_call: TRBV7-2; cdr3_nt: TGTGCCAGCAGCTTAGGTGGGGGGCGGGGAGGAGATACGCAGTATTTT; cdr3_aa: CASSLGGGRGGDTQYF
j_call: TRBJ2-7; d_call: -; cdr3_length: 14; clone_size: few; v_call: TRBV5-1; cdr3_nt: TGCGCCAGCAGCTTGGGTGACAACTCCTACGAGCAGTACTTC; cdr3_aa: CASSLGDNSYEQYF
j_call: TRBJ1-1; d_call: -; cdr3_length: 14; clone_size: -; v_call: TRBV9; cdr3_nt: TGTGCCAGCAGCGTAGAGGGGGGGTTTACTGGAGCTTTCTTT; cdr3_aa: CASSVEGGFTGAFF
j_call: TRBJ2-2; d_call: -; cdr3_length: 15; clone_size: few; v_call: TRBV12-3/TRBV12-4; cdr3_nt: TGTGCCAGCAGTCCCGGGCAGGGGGGCACCGGGGAGCTGTTTTTT; cdr3_aa: CASSPGQGGTGELFF
j_call: TRBJ1-1; d_call: -; cdr3_length: 14; clone_size: -; v_call: TRBV6-2/TRBV6-3; cdr3_nt: TGTGCCAGCATGAGGGGGGGCGGTCGCACTGAAGCTTTCTTT; cdr3_aa: CASMRGGGRTEAFF
j_call: TRBJ2-5; d_call: TRBD1; cdr3_length: 12; clone_size: once; v_call: TRBV10-3; cdr3_nt: TGTGCCATCAGTGATGACAGGGGGTCGCAGTACTTC; cdr3_aa: CAISDDRGSQYF
j_call: TRBJ1-2; d_call: -; cdr3_length: 15; clone_size: -; v_call: TRBV5-1; cdr3_nt: TGCGCCAGCAGCTTGCGTACGGACGGGACTGATGGCTACACCTTC; cdr3_aa: CASSLRTDGTDGYTF
j_call: TRBJ2-1; d_call: TRBD2; cdr3_length: 16; clone_size: -; v_call: TRBV5-1; cdr3_nt: TGCGCCAACGCCGTGACGACTAGCGGGGGCAACAATGAGCAGTTCTTC; cdr3_aa: CANAVTTSGGNNEQFF
j_call: TRBJ1-1; d_call: TRBD1; cdr3_length: 11; clone_size: -; v_call: TRBV25-1; cdr3_nt: TGTGCCAGCAGGGTGGACAGGGGAGCTTTCTTT; cdr3_aa: CASRVDRGAFF
j_call: TRBJ2-7; d_call: -; cdr3_length: 15; clone_size: -; v_call: TRBV6-5; cdr3_nt: TGTGCCAGCAGTTACTCCGGCCCGGGGGCCTACGAGCAGTACTTC; cdr3_aa: CASSYSGPGAYEQYF
j_call: TRBJ1-2; d_call: -; cdr3_length: 12; clone_size: few; v_call: TRBV12-3/TRBV12-4; cdr3_nt: TGTGCCAGCAGTTTAGCCATGTATGGCTACACCTTC; cdr3_aa: CASSLAMYGYTF
j_call: TRBJ2-5; d_call: -; cdr3_length: 13; clone_size: few; v_call: TRBV6-5; cdr3_nt: TGTGCCAGCACTCCGCAGAGGCGGGAGACCCAGTACTTC; cdr3_aa: CASTPQRRETQYF
j_call: TRBJ2-1; d_call: -; cdr3_length: 13; clone_size: -; v_call: TRBV12-3/TRBV12-4; cdr3_nt: TGTGCCAGCAGTTTATTTTCCTCCAATGAGCAGTTCTTC; cdr3_aa: CASSLFSSNEQFF
j_call: TRBJ2-1; d_call: -; cdr3_length: 12; clone_size: -; v_call: TRBV18; cdr3_nt: TGTGCCAGCTCGGCAGGGATGGATGAGCAGTTCTTC; cdr3_aa: CASSAGMDEQFF
j_call: TRBJ1-2; d_call: -; cdr3_length: 15; clone_size: few; v_call: TRBV7-9; cdr3_nt: TGTGCCAGCAGCTTAGGGGAAGGGGCCCTCTATGGCTACACCTTC; cdr3_aa: CASSLGEGALYGYTF
j_call: TRBJ2-3; d_call: -; cdr3_length: 15; clone_size: -; v_call: TRBV7-9; cdr3_nt: TGTGCCAGCAGCCGTTCCAGACTCACCGCAGATACGCAGTATTTT; cdr3_aa: CASSRSRLTADTQYF
j_call: TRBJ2-4; d_call: TRBD2; cdr3_length: 17; clone_size: few; v_call: TRBV12-3/TRBV12-4; cdr3_nt: TGTGCCAGCAGTTTCACTAGCGGGAGGCCCCAGGAAAACATTCAGTACTTC; cdr3_aa: CASSFTSGRPQENIQYF
j_call: TRBJ1-2; d_call: -; cdr3_length: 16; clone_size: few; v_call: TRBV12-3/TRBV12-4; cdr3_nt: TGTGCCAGCAGTTTATCCAACCAACCAAGCGGCTATGGCTACACCTTC; cdr3_aa: CASSLSNQPSGYGYTF
j_call: TRBJ2-5; d_call: -; cdr3_length: 15; clone_size: few; v_call: TRBV5-1; cdr3_nt: TGCGCCAGCAGCTTTCGAGGGAGTACCCAAGAGACCCAGTACTTC; cdr3_aa: CASSFRGSTQETQYF
j_call: TRBJ1-4; d_call: -; cdr3_length: 15; clone_size: -; v_call: TRBV25-1; cdr3_nt: TGTGCCAGCAGTGAACCGGCACCGGCTAATGAAAAACTGTTTTTT; cdr3_aa: CASSEPAPANEKLFF
j_call: TRBJ2-1; d_call: -; cdr3_length: 13; clone_size: -; v_call: TRBV29-1; cdr3_nt: TGCAGCGTTCGACGGAGCTCCTACAATGAGCAGTTCTTC; cdr3_aa: CSVRRSSYNEQFF
j_call: TRBJ2-1; d_call: TRBD2; cdr3_length: 19; clone_size: few; v_call: TRBV7-9; cdr3_nt: TGTGCCAGCAGCTCTCCGGGACTAGCGGGAGGAGGATCCTACAATGAGCAGTTCTTC; cdr3_aa: CASSSPGLAGGGSYNEQFF
j_call: TRBJ2-7; d_call: TRBD1; cdr3_length: 15; clone_size: -; v_call: TRBV5-1; cdr3_nt: TGCGCCAGCAGCTACCAGGGGGCGAGATTTAACGAGCAGTACTTC; cdr3_aa: CASSYQGARFNEQYF
j_call: TRBJ2-7; d_call: -; cdr3_length: 15; clone_size: -; v_call: TRBV9; cdr3_nt: TGTGCCAGCAGCGTAGGGAGTCAGAGTTCCTACGAGCAGTACTTC; cdr3_aa: CASSVGSQSSYEQYF
j_call: TRBJ2-7; d_call: -; cdr3_length: 13; clone_size: -; v_call: TRBV20-1; cdr3_nt: TGCAGTGCCTTGTCGGGGGCAAGGTTTGAGCAGTACTTC; cdr3_aa: CSALSGARFEQYF
j_call: TRBJ2-1; d_call: TRBD1; cdr3_length: 16; clone_size: few; v_call: TRBV24-1; cdr3_nt: TGTGCCACCAGTGACCCCGACAGGGGGCGCGTCAATGAGCAGTTCTTC; cdr3_aa: CATSDPDRGRVNEQFF
j_call: TRBJ2-5; d_call: -; cdr3_length: 12; clone_size: -; v_call: TRBV29-1; cdr3_nt: TGCAGCGTTGCTGAGCGTCGAGAGACCCAGTACTTC; cdr3_aa: CSVAERRETQYF
j_call: TRBJ2-1; d_call: TRBD2; cdr3_length: 15; clone_size: -; v_call: TRBV7-3; cdr3_nt: TGTGCCAGCAGCGAAACTAGCGGGGGGGATCATGAGCAGTTCTTC; cdr3_aa: CASSETSGGDHEQFF